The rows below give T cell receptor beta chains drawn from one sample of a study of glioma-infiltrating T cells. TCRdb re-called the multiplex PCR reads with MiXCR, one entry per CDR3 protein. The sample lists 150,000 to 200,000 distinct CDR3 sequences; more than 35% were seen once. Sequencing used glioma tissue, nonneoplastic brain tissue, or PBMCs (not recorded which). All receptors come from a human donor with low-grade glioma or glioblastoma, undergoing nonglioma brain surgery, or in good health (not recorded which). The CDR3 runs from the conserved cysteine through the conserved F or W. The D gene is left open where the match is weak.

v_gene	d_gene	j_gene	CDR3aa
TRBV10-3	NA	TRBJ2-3	CAISITRADTQYF
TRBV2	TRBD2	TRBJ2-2	CASKRISGRYTGELFF
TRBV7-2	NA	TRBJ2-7	CASSLDGTAFYEQYF
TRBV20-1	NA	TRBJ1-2	CSAWSVNTHQGYGYTF
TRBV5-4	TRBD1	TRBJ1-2	CASRGTGALRNYGYTF
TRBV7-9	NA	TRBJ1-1	CASSAGQIYEAFF
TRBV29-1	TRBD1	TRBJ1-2	CSVDGPPGQSYGYTF
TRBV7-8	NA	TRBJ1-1	CASSQALRTEAFF
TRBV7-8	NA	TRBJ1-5	CASSLTTPPGQPQHF
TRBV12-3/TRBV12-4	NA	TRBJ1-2	CASSLSDGIGYTF
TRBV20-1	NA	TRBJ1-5	CSAQVCGDQPQHF
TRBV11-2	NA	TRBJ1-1	CASTELTGSNTEAFF
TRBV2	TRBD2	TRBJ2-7	CASSPGASGGSYEQYF
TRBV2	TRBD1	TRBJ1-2	CASREKDRVVGYNF
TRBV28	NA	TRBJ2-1	CATLPGRGDNEQFF
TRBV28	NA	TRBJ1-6	CARSLYRTGNSPIHF
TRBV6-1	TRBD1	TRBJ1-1	CASSHRGMNTEAFF
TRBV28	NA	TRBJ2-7	CASPPDISRSYEQYF
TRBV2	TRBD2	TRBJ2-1	CASRKRLAVDNEQFF
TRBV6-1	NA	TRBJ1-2	CASNEGGEEVGYTF
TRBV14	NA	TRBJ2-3	CASSQGSRGKDTQYF
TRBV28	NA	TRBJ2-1	CASSPRQPNEQFF
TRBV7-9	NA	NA	CASRPQGALATQYF
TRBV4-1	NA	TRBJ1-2	CASSQDRRTLMGDGYTF
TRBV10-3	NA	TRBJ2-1	CAISGGVSDHEQFF
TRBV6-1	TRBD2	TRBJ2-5	CASSSGTSAQETQYF
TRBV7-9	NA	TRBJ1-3	CASSLDRSPHTIYF
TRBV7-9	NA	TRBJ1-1	CASSTPDRLSTAAFF
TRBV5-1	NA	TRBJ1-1	CASSLARGATEAFF
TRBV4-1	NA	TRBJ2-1	CASSQPRRGSSYNEQFF
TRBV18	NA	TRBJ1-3	CASSPPTADTIYF
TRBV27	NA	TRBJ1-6	CASSLALDSSSPLHF
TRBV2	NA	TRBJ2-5	CASKGGTQETQYF
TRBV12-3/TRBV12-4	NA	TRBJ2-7	CASSLLVTRSYEQYF
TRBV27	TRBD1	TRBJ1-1	CASRPRQGGDTEAFF
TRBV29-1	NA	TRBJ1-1	CSVERAWGDGTEAFF
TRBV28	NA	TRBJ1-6	CASRGERGGSPLHF
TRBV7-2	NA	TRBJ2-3	CASTSPADTQYF
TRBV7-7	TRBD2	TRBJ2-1	CASSSLGGIEQFF
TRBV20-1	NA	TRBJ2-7	CSAGEDYEQYF
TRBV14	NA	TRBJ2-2	CASSQGRTGELFF
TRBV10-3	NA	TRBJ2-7	CAIGGQQSYEQYF
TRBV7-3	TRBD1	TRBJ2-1	CASSNTGDWDYNEQFF
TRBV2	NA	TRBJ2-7	CASSVRQGDYEQYF
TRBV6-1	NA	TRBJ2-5	CASSSPSRETQYF
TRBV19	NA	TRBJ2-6	CASSIGGLLGRSGANVLTF
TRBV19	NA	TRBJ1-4	CASRRAFEKLFF
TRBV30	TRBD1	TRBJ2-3	CAWTRDRISTDTQYF
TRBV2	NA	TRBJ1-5	CASRYGGRNQPQHF
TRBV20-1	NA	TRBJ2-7	CSASDFGEQYF
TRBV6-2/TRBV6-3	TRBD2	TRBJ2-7	CASSLTGTSGRRSYEQYF
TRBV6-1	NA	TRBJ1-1	CASSEEVSGGAFF
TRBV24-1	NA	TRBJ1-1	CATSDLKTGRNTEAFF
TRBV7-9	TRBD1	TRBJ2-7	CASSFLGTGLAYEQYF
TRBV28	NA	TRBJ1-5	CASRRRQDNQHQHF
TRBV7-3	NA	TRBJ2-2	CASSLGHDYTGELFF
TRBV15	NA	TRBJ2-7	CATSVDSVSYEQYF
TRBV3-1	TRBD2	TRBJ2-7	CASSQESGLAGNEQYF
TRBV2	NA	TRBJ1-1	CASGLAGLYNEKFF